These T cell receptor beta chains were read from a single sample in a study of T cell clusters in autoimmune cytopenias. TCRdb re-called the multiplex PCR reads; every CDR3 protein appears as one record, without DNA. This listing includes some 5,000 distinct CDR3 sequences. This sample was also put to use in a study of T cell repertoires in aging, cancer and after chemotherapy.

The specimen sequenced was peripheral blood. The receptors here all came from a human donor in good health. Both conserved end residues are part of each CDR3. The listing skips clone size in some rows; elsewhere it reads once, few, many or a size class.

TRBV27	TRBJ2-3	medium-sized	CASSFGSTDTQYF
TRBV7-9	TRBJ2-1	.	CASSRPGIYNEQFF
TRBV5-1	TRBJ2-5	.	CASSTTGQIETQYF
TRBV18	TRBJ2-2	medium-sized	CASSDRLAESGELFF
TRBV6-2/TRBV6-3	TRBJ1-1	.	CASLPGTRNTEAFF
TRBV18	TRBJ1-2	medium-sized	CASSPPDGYGYTF
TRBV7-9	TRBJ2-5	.	CASSLAASAKIETQYF
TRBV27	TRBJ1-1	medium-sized	CASRLSPRLTPNTEAFF
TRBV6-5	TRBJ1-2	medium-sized	CASSLRTGNGYTF
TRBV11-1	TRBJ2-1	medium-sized	CASSYYSALYNEQFF
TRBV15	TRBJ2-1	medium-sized	CATSRANNEQFF
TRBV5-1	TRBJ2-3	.	CASSLGRPTGGTRGTDTQYF
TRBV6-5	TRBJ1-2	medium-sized	CASSYSTGRNYGYTF
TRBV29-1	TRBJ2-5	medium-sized	CSVEKSIGETQYF
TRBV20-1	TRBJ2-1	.	CSASRMTVYNEQFF
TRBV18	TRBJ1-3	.	CASSPQGAGNTIYF
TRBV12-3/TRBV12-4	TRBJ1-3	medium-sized	CASSVTGRAGNTIYF
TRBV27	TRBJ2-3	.	CASHEQGAYTDTQYF